This T cell receptor beta chain came from a study of blood T cell repertoires in COVID-19. Study background: Both acute and convalescent COVID-19 samples were obtained from the United States, Italy and Spain. T cells, B-cell-depleted T cells, or PBMCs provided the cDNA or gDNA that served as material.

As handled by the study authors: Using reference gene primer amplification, nucleated cell counts were estimated. Only in-frame clones appear in the TCRdb table, and some are missing; sequencing was by immunoSEQ multiplex PCR. The V and J calls and clone size were taken over from that table, and D and trimming were inferred from the DNA. The repertoire includes under 40,000 clones, 84% of them detected once, and about 14% sits in the top ten. In this sample, this clone turned up once. The receptor was derived from a man aged 45-60 years with active or convalescent COVID-19. The material sequenced was peripheral blood.

The CDR3 sequence is CASFGQMNTEAFF. CDR3 coding DNA: TGTGCCAGCTTTGGACAGATGAACACTGAAGCTTTCTTT. The gene calls are TRBV18 and TRBJ1-1; TRBD1 might be the D (6 bases). Looked up from germline, CDR1 is KGHSH and CDR2 is LQKENI. Trimming pared 7 bases from V and 0 bases from J, leaving 9 bases between. The CDR3 loop spans 13 amino acids.